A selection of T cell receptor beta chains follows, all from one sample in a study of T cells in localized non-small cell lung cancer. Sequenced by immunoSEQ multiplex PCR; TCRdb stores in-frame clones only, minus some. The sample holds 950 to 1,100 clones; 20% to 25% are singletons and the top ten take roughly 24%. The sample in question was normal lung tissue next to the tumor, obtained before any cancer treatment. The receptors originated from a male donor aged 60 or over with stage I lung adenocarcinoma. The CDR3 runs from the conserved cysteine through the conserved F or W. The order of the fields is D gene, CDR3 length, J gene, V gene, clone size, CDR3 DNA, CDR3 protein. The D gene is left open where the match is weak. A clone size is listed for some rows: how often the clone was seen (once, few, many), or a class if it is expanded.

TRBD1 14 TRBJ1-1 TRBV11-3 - TGTGCCAGCAGCTTCAGGGGGCAGGGCGACGAAGCTTTCTTT CASSFRGQGDEAFF
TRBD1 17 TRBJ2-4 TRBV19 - TGTGCCAGTAGCTATTCCTCTAAGACAGGGACCAAAAACATTCAGTACTTC CASSYSSKTGTKNIQYF
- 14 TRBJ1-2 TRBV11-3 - TGTGCCAGCAGCTTAGGGGCCGGGACGGCTACCCACACCTTC CASSLGAGTATHTF
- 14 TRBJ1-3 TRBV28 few TGTGCCACTCGACAGTGGACCTCTGGAAACACCATATATTTT CATRQWTSGNTIYF
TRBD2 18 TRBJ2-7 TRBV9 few TGTGCCAGCAGCCAAACGGGGACTAGCTCCTGGAGCTCCTACGAGCAGTACTTC CASSQTGTSSWSSYEQYF
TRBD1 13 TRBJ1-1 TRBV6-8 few TGTGCCATCAGGGACAGGGGCGACACTGAAGCTTTCTTT CAIRDRGDTEAFF
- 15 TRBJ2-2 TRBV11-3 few TGTGCCAGCAGCTTAGGCCTAGTGAACACCGGGGAGCTGTTTTTT CASSLGLVNTGELFF
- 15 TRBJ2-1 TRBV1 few TGCACCAGCAGCCAAGAGGGCGGGGCCTACAATGAGCAGTTCTTC CTSSQEGGAYNEQFF
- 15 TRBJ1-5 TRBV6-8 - TGTGCCAGCAGTTACGCGGGATCCAGCAATCAGCCCCAGCATTTT CASSYAGSSNQPQHF
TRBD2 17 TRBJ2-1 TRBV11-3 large TGTGCCAGCAGCCGCGGACTAGCGGGAGGCGAAAACAATGAGCAGTTCTTC CASSRGLAGGENNEQFF
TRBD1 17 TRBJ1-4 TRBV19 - TGTGCCAGTAGTATCCTGAGCCCGGGACAGGGCAATGAAAAACTGTTTTTT CASSILSPGQGNEKLFF
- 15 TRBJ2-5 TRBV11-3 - TGTGCCAGCAGCTTAACATCGGACTCCCAAGAGACCCAGTACTTC CASSLTSDSQETQYF
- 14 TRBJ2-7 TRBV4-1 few TGCGCCAGCAGCCAGGGATTGGATCCCTACGAGCAGTACTTC CASSQGLDPYEQYF
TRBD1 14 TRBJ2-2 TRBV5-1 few TGCGCCAGCAGCGGTCAACAGGGGTTCGGGGAGCTGTTTTTT CASSGQQGFGELFF
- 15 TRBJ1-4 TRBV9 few TGTGCCAGCAGCGCTCGGGGCGCCGTTAATGAAAAACTGTTTTTT CASSARGAVNEKLFF
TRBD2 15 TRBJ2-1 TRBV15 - TGTGCCACCAGCAGGACTAGCGGGTTCTACAATGAGCAGTTCTTC CATSRTSGFYNEQFF
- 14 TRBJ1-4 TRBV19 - TGTGCCAGTAGTCCCGGCCAAAGGCATGAAAAACTGTTTTTT CASSPGQRHEKLFF
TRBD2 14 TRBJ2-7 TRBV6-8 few TGTGCCAGCAGCTACCTAGCGGGAGGGGCCGAGCAGTACTTC CASSYLAGGAEQYF
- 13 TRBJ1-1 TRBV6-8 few TGTGCCAGCAGTGACCGACCGAACACTGAAGCTTTCTTT CASSDRPNTEAFF
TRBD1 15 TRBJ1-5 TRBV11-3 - TGTGCCAGCAGCTCCCGGACAGGGAGGAATCAGCCCCAGCATTTT CASSSRTGRNQPQHF
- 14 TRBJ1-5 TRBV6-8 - TGTGCCAGCAGAGTCAGGAGTAGCAATCAGCCCCAGCATTTT CASRVRSSNQPQHF
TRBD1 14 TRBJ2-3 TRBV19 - TGTGCCAGTAAAGGGGGCAGGGACGTGGATACGCAGTATTTT CASKGGRDVDTQYF
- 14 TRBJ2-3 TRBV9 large TGTGCCAGCAGCGTAGGCCACCTCACAGATACGCAGTATTTT CASSVGHLTDTQYF
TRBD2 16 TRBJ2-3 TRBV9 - TGTGCCAGCAGCGTAGGCCCTGGCGGGAGCTCCAACACGCAGTATTTT CASSVGPGGSSNTQYF
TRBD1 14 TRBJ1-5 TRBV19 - TGTGCCAGTAGTATAACAGGGGGAAATCAGCCCCAGCATTTT CASSITGGNQPQHF
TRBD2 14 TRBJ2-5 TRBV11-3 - TGTGCCAGCAGCTTAATGGATAGCGGGGTGACCCAGTACTTC CASSLMDSGVTQYF
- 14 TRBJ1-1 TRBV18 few TGTGCCAGCTCACCATACCAGGCAGACACTGAAGCTTTCTTT CASSPYQADTEAFF
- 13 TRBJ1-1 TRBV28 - TGTGCCAGCAGCCCATTCAGTGACACTGAAGCTTTCTTT CASSPFSDTEAFF
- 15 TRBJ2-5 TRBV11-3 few TGTGCCAGCAGCTTAGGGGGAACGGGGAAAGAGACCCAGTACTTC CASSLGGTGKETQYF
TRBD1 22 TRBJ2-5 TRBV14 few TGTGCCAGCAGCCAAGATTTATTCACAGCCGGAGTCAGGGGGCAATCCGAAGAGACCCAGTACTTC CASSQDLFTAGVRGQSEETQYF
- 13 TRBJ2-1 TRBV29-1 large TGCAGCGTTGTGACGCCCAATTACAATGAGCAGTTCTTC CSVVTPNYNEQFF
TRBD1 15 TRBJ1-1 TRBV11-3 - TGTGCCAGCAGCTCGGGACAGGGATCCGGCACTGAAGCTTTCTTT CASSSGQGSGTEAFF
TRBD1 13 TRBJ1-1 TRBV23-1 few TGCGCCAGCAGCCGGACAGGCTCCTTGGGGGCTTTCTTT CASSRTGSLGAFF
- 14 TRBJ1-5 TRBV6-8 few TGTGCCAGCACCTTTCTTTCAGGGTCTCAGCCCCAGCATTTT CASTFLSGSQPQHF
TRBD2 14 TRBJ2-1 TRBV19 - TGTGCCAGTAGTATAAGCCGCGGGAGGAATGAGCAGTTCTTC CASSISRGRNEQFF
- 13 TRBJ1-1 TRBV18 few TGTGCCAGCTCACCATATACAGGGACTGAAGCTTTCTTT CASSPYTGTEAFF
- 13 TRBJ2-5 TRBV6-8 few TGTGCCAGCAGCCGTACAGGGAAGGAGACCCAGTACTTC CASSRTGKETQYF
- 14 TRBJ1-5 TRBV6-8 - TGTGCCTCAAATGGGGCATATAGCAATCAGCCCCAGCATTTT CASNGAYSNQPQHF
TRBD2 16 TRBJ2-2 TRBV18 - TGTGCCAGCTCACCAGGACTAGCGGGGAACACCGGGGAGCTGTTTTTT CASSPGLAGNTGELFF
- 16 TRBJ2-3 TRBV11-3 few TGTGCCAGCAGCCTTGGACAGCGCACTAGCACAGATACGCAGTATTTT CASSLGQRTSTDTQYF